This TCR beta chain emerged from a study of shared clonotypes between healthy human individuals. Study-wide background: For every donor, three CD4 naive, three CD4 memory, two CD8 naive and one CD8 memory plates were used. Study-level results: It was only blood that was sampled, and tissue repertoires likely differ. The generation probabilities recorded for non-shared clonotypes fell below those of clonotypes shared by all four donors.

CD45RO-negative CD8 cells positively selected for CCR7 made up the naive population, which excluded terminally differentiated effector memory CD45RA+ cells. The method was immunoSEQ multiplex PCR; TCRdb's version includes in-frame clones alone and lacks a portion of them. The sample has about 590,000 clones; 95% are singletons. Germline loops: CDR1 MNHEY, CDR2 SMNVEV (reference sequence). The CDR3 totals 17 residues. J lost 4 bases, V lost 2 bases, and 12 bases had no gene match. About this clone: Its target is not known.

The clonotype comes from a woman aged 25 to 39 in good health. The chain joins TRBV27 to TRBJ2-7, with 9 bases lining up with TRBD2. Sequenced material: naive CD8+ T cells sorted from blood. The CDR3 spells CASSLQPTRREGYEQYF. The CDR3 coding sequence is TGTGCCAGCAGTTTACAGCCCACCCGGCGGGAGGGTTACGAGCAGTACTTC.